This entry lists 27 T cell receptor beta chains sequenced from one sample in a study of cytomegalovirus exposure and HLA in healthy donors. Sequencing used immunoSEQ multiplex PCR; TCRdb keeps in-frame clones, though not all of them. The sample has around 300,000 clones, 88% seen once. Input material: PBMCs. Every receptor here comes from a man aged 25 to 45 in good health and CMV-seronegative.

The J gene is TRBJ1-2, the V gene TRBV13, with a weak D call TRBD1 (6 bases). CDR1 and CDR2 (germline): PRHDT, FYEKMQ (reference sequence). The V and J ends lost 4 bases and 6 bases respectively, with 18 bases between them. The CDR3 covers 15 residues. The CDR3 reads CASSSTQGLGDGYTF. CDR3 DNA: TGTGCCAGCAGCTCGACCCAGGGGCTTGGGGATGGCTACACCTTC.

Worth noting for this clone: Other DNA sequences within the sample encode an identical CDR3. The chain uses TRBV18 and TRBJ2-2; no clear D gene. CDR3 size: 13 residues. Per germline, CDR1 KGHSH and CDR2 LQKENI. Between the trimmed V and J ends, which lost 3 bases and 4 bases, there was a span of 6 bases. CDR3 bases: TGTGCCAGCTCACCCCTTAGCACCGGGGAGCTGTTTTTT. Its protein is CASSPLSTGELFF. Variable domain in full (rest from reference TRBV18 and TRBJ2-2): NAGVMQNPRHLVRRRGQEARLRCSPMKGHSHVYWYRQLPEEGLKFMVYLQKENIIDESGMPKERFSAEFPKEGPSILRIQQVVRGDSAAYFCASSPLSTGELFFGEGSRLTVL.

The chain carries TRBV12-5 and TRBJ1-2, with 10 bases aligning to TRBD1. J lost 7 bases, V lost 4 bases, and 6 bases had no gene match. The CDR3 has 14 residues. From germline, CDR1 is LGHNT and CDR2 FRNRAP. CDR3 loop: CASGSPGQGTGYTF. For the CDR3, the DNA is TGTGCTAGTGGTTCCCCGGGACAGGGGACTGGCTACACCTTC.

The rearrangement uses TRBV6-5 and TRBJ2-4, with D unclear. This CDR3 comprises 14 residues. The germline CDR1 and CDR2 sequences are MNHEY and SVGAGI. Trimming took off 5 bases at V and 0 bases at J, with 8 bases between the two ends. The CDR3 reads CASSPQIAKNIQYF. CDR3 DNA: TGTGCCAGCAGTCCGCAGATAGCCAAAAACATTCAGTACTTC.

The chain links TRBV5-1 to TRBJ1-1, with TRBD1 matching over 9 bases. The CDR3 has 15 amino acids. After removal of 2 bases from V and 3 bases from J, the junction contained 5 bases not matched to a gene. The germline V gene encodes CDR1 SGHRS and CDR2 YFSETQ. The CDR3 region has the DNA TGCGCCAGCAGCTTCACAGGGGGCTCGGACACTGAAGCTTTCTTT. As protein: CASSFTGGSDTEAFF.

This clone has just a few counts. The chain has TRBV10-3 and TRBJ1-2; D possibly corresponds to TRBD1 (5 bases). Germline V gives CDR1 ENHRY, CDR2 SYGVKD. V gave up 5 bases and J gave up 2 bases, with 12 bases separating them. The CDR3 runs to 14 residues. Written as DNA, the CDR3 is TGTGCCATCAGTATCAGACAGACCAACTATGGCTACACCTTC. This gives the protein CAISIRQTNYGYTF.

The chain uses TRBV5-1 and TRBJ1-6; 8 positions agree with TRBD1. The CDR3 extends over 18 amino acids. The germline V gene encodes CDR1 SGHRS and CDR2 YFSETQ. V shed 0 bases, J shed 4 bases, and the junction held 9 bases outside the gene matches. CDR3 DNA sequence: TGCGCCAGCAGCTTGGTAGGGGCAGGGGGCATGTATAATTCACCCCTCCACTTT. Translated, it gives CASSLVGAGGMYNSPLHF.

In its sample, this clone was seen a few times. The J gene is TRBJ1-1, the V gene TRBV30; the D is unclear. V shed 0 bases and J shed 1 base, with 9 bases lying between them. Germline V gene sequence: CDR1 GTSNPN, CDR2 SVGIG (reference sequence). The CDR3 has 14 residues. The CDR3 nucleotides read TGTGCCTGGAGTGTAACAGTGGGGAACACTGAAGCTTTCTTT. Amino acid sequence: CAWSVTVGNTEAFF. The variable domain in full, completed from reference TRBV30 and TRBJ1-1, reads SQTIHQWPATLVQPVGSPLSLECTVEGTSNPNLYWYRQAAGRGLQLLFYSVGIGQISSEVPQNLSASRPQDRQFILSSKKLLLSDSGFYLCAWSVTVGNTEAFFGQGTRLTVV.

This chain connects TRBV6-4 to TRBJ2-3; 14 bases are a match to TRBD2. Per the germline V gene, CDR1 is MRHNA and CDR2 is SNTAGT. V trimming: 6 bases; J trimming: 5 bases; junction bases outside the gene matches: 1. This CDR3 region has 14 residues. CDR3 loop: CASSGTSGGDTQYF. The DNA for the CDR3 is TGTGCCAGCAGCGGGACTAGCGGGGGAGATACGCAGTATTTT.

The gene calls are TRBV6-1 and TRBJ1-6; tentatively, D is TRBD1 (5 bases). The CDR3 has 16 residues. CDR1 is MNHNS and CDR2 is SASEGT in the germline V gene. V was pared by 1 base and J by 7 bases, with 14 bases between. In DNA form, the CDR3 reads TGTGCCAGCAGTGAAGTCCTAACTTGGGGCAATTCACCCCTCCACTTT. Amino acid sequence: CASSEVLTWGNSPLHF.

CDR3 nucleotide sequence: TGCGCCAGCAGCTATACGCAGGAAGGCACTGAAGCTTTCTTT. Its translation is CASSYTQEGTEAFF. This chain uses TRBV4-1 with TRBJ1-1; D unclear. The CDR3 runs 14 residues. Germline V CDR1 and CDR2: MGHRA, YSYEKL. Trimming took off 5 bases at V and 4 bases at J, with 14 bases between the two ends.

V usage is TRBV6-1 and J usage is TRBJ1-6; 7 bases map to TRBD1. This CDR3 has 15 amino acids. The V gene's germline CDR1 is MNHNS and CDR2 SASEGT. The ends lost 2 bases at V and 8 bases at J; junction bases unmatched: 6. The chain's CDR3 is CASSETPQGYSPLHF. The CDR3 coding sequence is TGTGCCAGCAGTGAAACTCCACAGGGGTATTCACCCCTCCACTTT.

This clone was picked up one time. This chain joins TRBV4-1 and TRBJ1-5; D uncertain. Looked up from germline, CDR1 is MGHRA and CDR2 is YSYEKL. Trimming left V 3 bases short and J 1 base short, with 4 bases between. The CDR3 length is 13 residues. Written as DNA, the CDR3 is TGCGCCAGCAGCCAGGGCAGCAATCAGCCCCAGCATTTT. It codes for CASSQGSNQPQHF.

J is TRBJ2-1 and V is TRBV18; 7 bases line up with TRBD2. V was clipped by 3 bases and J by 8 bases; unmatched bases: 7. Germline V gene data show CDR1 as KGHSH and CDR2 as LQKENI. This CDR3 has 14 amino acids. CDR3 in DNA: TGTGCCAGCTCACCTAGGACTAGTGTGGATGAGCAGTTCTTC. As protein: CASSPRTSVDEQFF.

The rearrangement links TRBV2 to TRBJ2-6; D remains ambiguous. V was cut by 4 bases and J by 0 bases, with 10 bases left in between. The CDR3 sequence is 16 residues long. The germline V gene encodes CDR1 SNHLY and CDR2 FYNNEI. The CDR3 spells CASSARIDSGANVLTF. In DNA form, the CDR3 reads TGTGCCAGCAGTGCCCGAATAGACTCTGGGGCCAACGTCCTGACTTTC.

V gene TRBV7-8 combines with J gene TRBJ1-4; D unclear. This CDR3 comprises 16 residues. Germline V CDR1 and CDR2: SGHVS, FQNEAQ. Trimming took off 1 base at V and 4 bases at J, with 13 bases between the two ends. CDR3: CASSLVRPEGNEKLFF. The CDR3 DNA is TGTGCCAGCAGCTTAGTCCGGCCGGAGGGTAATGAAAAACTGTTTTTT. The full variable domain, its missing parts supplied by reference TRBV7-8 and TRBJ1-4, is GAGVSQSPRYKVAKRGQDVALRCDPISGHVSLFWYQQALGQGPEFLTYFQNEAQLDKSGLPSDRFFAERPEGSVSTLKIQRTQQEDSAVYLCASSLVRPEGNEKLFFGSGTQLSVL.

A word on this clone: Distinct nucleotide sequences in the sample also encode this CDR3. J is TRBJ1-6 and V is TRBV19, with TRBD1 identical over 9 bases. V was pared by 4 bases and J by 5 bases, with 6 bases of the junction left unmatched. The CDR3 is 16 amino acids. Germline CDR1 reads LNHDA; CDR2 reads SQIVND (reference sequence). The CDR3 sequence: CASSTRTGANNSPLHF. The CDR3 nucleotides are TGTGCCAGTAGTACGCGGACAGGGGCTAATAATTCACCCCTCCACTTT.

This clone was recorded a few times. The chain joins TRBV29-1 to TRBJ1-2, with D maybe TRBD1 (6 bases). V was cut by 4 bases and J by 9 bases, with 15 bases left in between. The V gene's germline CDR1 is SQVTM and CDR2 ANQGSEA. CDR3 size: 12 residues. DNA of the CDR3: TGCAGCGTTGCGGACAGAGGATTCCGCTACACCTTC. Translated, it gives CSVADRGFRYTF.

This clone was recorded once. This chain joins TRBV7-9 and TRBJ1-4, with TRBD1 as a possible D gene (6 bases). Germline V gene sequence: CDR1 SEHNR, CDR2 FQNEAQ (reference sequence). V was pared by 1 base and J by 8 bases, with 11 bases between. CDR3 length: 14 amino acids. As DNA, the CDR3 is TGTGCCAGCAGCTTAGTACAGGGAGACGAAAAACTGTTTTTT. Translating gives CASSLVQGDEKLFF. Combining the CDR3 with reference TRBV7-9 and TRBJ1-4 gives the whole variable domain DTGVSQNPRHKITKRGQNVTFRCDPISEHNRLYWYRQTLGQGPEFLTYFQNEAQLEKSRLLSDRFSAERPKGSFSTLEIQRTEQGDSAMYLCASSLVQGDEKLFFGSGTQLSVL.

This rearrangement joins TRBV9 to TRBJ2-1; a possible D gene is TRBD2 (6 bases). CDR3 length: 14 residues. Germline loops: CDR1 SGDLS, CDR2 YYNGEE. V was trimmed by 0 bases and J by 7 bases, leaving 11 bases between them. CDR3 protein: CASSVEAGWNEQFF. The CDR3 nucleotides are TGTGCCAGCAGCGTAGAGGCGGGATGGAATGAGCAGTTCTTC.

V is TRBV7-9 and J is TRBJ2-1; 8 nucleotides line up with TRBD2. The CDR3 has 16 residues. CDR1 and CDR2 (germline): SEHNR, FQNEAQ (reference sequence). The junction had 14 bases not matched to a gene; V was cut back by 3 bases and J by 10 bases. This CDR3 is CASSFIPGLVPTEQFF. The CDR3 coding sequence is TGTGCCAGCAGCTTTATACCGGGACTAGTTCCCACAGAGCAGTTCTTC. Combining the CDR3 with reference TRBV7-9 and TRBJ2-1 gives the whole variable domain DTGVSQNPRHKITKRGQNVTFRCDPISEHNRLYWYRQTLGQGPEFLTYFQNEAQLEKSRLLSDRFSAERPKGSFSTLEIQRTEQGDSAMYLCASSFIPGLVPTEQFFGPGTRLTVL.

The CDR3 DNA follows: TGTGCCAGCAGCTTAGTATTCGGGGAAGGCACAGATACGCAGTATTTT. It specifies CASSLVFGEGTDTQYF. J is TRBJ2-3 and V is TRBV7-9; a possible D gene is TRBD2 (5 bases). The length of the CDR3 is 16 residues. The V and J ends lost 1 base and 1 base respectively, with 12 bases between them. CDR1 and CDR2 from the germline V gene are SEHNR and FQNEAQ (reference sequence).

The chain couples TRBV19 to TRBJ1-3; 11 positions agree with TRBD1. With V trimmed by 6 bases and J by 7 bases, 5 bases remained unmatched. The CDR3 spans 14 residues. CDR1 and CDR2 from the germline V gene are LNHDA and SQIVND (reference sequence). CDR3 loop: CASSRTGGRNTIYF. CDR3 sequence (DNA): TGTGCCAGTAGCCGGACAGGGGGCAGGAACACCATATATTTT.

The CDR3 DNA reads as TGTGCTGTCAGGGTGAACACTGAAGCTTTCTTT. This gives the protein CAVRVNTEAFF. This chain connects TRBV2 to TRBJ1-1; D is possibly TRBD1 (5 bases). The germline V gene has CDR1 SNHLY and CDR2 FYNNEI. The CDR3 has 11 amino acids.

The V gene is TRBV6-4, the J gene TRBJ1-1, with 9 nucleotides matching TRBD1. Germline loops: CDR1 MRHNA, CDR2 SNTAGT. The CDR3 consists of 14 residues. The V and J ends lost 4 bases and 9 bases, in that order; junction bases with no gene match: 9. CDR3 amino acids: CASSAVPGQGQAFF. Written as DNA, the CDR3 is TGTGCCAGCAGTGCAGTCCCGGGACAGGGCCAAGCTTTCTTT.

The chain employs TRBV15 and TRBJ1-6; D is perhaps TRBD1 (6 bases). The CDR3 loop spans 15 amino acids. The V end was cut by 7 bases, the J end by 2 bases, with 12 bases between. CDR1 and CDR2 (germline): LNHNV, YYDKDF (reference sequence). This CDR3 reads CATNHRAAYNSPLHF. The CDR3 bases are TGTGCCACCAACCACAGGGCGGCCTATAATTCACCCCTCCACTTT.

V gene TRBV29-1 combines with J gene TRBJ1-1, with a weak D call TRBD1 (6 bases). CDR3 length: 14 amino acids. V was clipped by 5 bases and J by 3 bases, with 16 bases between them. Germline lookup yields CDR1 SQVTM and CDR2 ANQGSEA. DNA of the CDR3: TGCAGCGTTTCCAGGGGCGGTTATGACACTGAAGCTTTCTTT. It translates to CSVSRGGYDTEAFF.